These 5 T cell receptor beta chains originate from one sample sequenced in a study of cytomegalovirus exposure and HLA in healthy donors. 60 Vbeta and 13 Jbeta primers were used in PCR. The protocol was immunoSEQ multiplex PCR, while the TCRdb copy is restricted to in-frame clones and leaves out a portion. The sample lists about 94,000 clones, around 66% occurring once. The sequenced sample was PBMCs. Receptor source: a man in his thirties or forties in good health and CMV-seronegative.

The chain joins TRBV6-4 to TRBJ2-1, with 9 bases lining up with TRBD2. The CDR3 is 15 amino acids. V trimming: 3 bases; J trimming: 3 bases; junction bases outside the gene matches: 3. In germline, CDR1 is MRHNA, CDR2 SNTAGT. Written as DNA, the CDR3 is TGTGCCAGCAGTGATGCGGGGGGGAACTACAATGAGCAGTTCTTC. Protein product: CASSDAGGNYNEQFF.

This chain uses TRBV5-6 with TRBJ2-1; TRBD2 aligns across 11 bases. V lost 3 bases, J lost 7 bases, and 9 bases stayed unmatched. Germline CDR1 is SGHDT and CDR2 is YYEEEE. CDR3 length: 16 amino acids. In DNA form, the CDR3 reads TGTGCCAGCAGCTCGGACGGGACTAGCGGAAGGAATGAGCAGTTCTTC. Translation: CASSSDGTSGRNEQFF.

This chain joins TRBV9 and TRBJ2-3; 9 nucleotides agree with TRBD2. The length of the CDR3 is 19 residues. The V segment lost 0 bases and the J segment 3 bases; nucleotides outside the gene matches: 14. The germline gives CDR1 SGDLS, CDR2 YYNGEE. CDR3 sequence reads: CASSVEGLRGGGATDTQYF. In nucleotides, the CDR3 is TGTGCCAGCAGCGTAGAGGGACTTCGGGGCGGGGGGGCTACAGATACGCAGTATTTT. Complete variable domain (other parts from reference TRBV9 and TRBJ2-3): DSGVTQTPKHLITATGQRVTLRCSPRSGDLSVYWYQQSLDQGLQFLIQYYNGEERAKGNILERFSAQQFPDLHSELNLSSLELGDSALYFCASSVEGLRGGGATDTQYFGPGTRLTVL.

In the case of this clone: An end of the junction differs from the germline gene, which may be a read error. DNA for the CDR3: TGTGCTAGCAGCCGTGCCCCAGGGCACCAAGAGACCCAGTACTTC. Its translation is CASSRAPGHQETQYF. V and J are TRBV7-7 and TRBJ2-5; TRBD1 might be the D (5 bases). The CDR3 contains 15 residues. The germline V gene encodes CDR1 SSHAT and CDR2 FNYEAQ (reference sequence).

The chain is built from TRBV30 and TRBJ2-4; 8 bases match TRBD2. This CDR3 is built from 14 residues. Germline V gene sequence: CDR1 GTSNPN, CDR2 SVGIG (reference sequence). Unmatched junction bases numbered 7, after V lost 4 bases and J lost 5 bases. Here the CDR3 reads CAWTLAGVENIQYF. The CDR3 DNA sequence: TGTGCCTGGACCCTAGCGGGTGTCGAAAACATTCAGTACTTC.